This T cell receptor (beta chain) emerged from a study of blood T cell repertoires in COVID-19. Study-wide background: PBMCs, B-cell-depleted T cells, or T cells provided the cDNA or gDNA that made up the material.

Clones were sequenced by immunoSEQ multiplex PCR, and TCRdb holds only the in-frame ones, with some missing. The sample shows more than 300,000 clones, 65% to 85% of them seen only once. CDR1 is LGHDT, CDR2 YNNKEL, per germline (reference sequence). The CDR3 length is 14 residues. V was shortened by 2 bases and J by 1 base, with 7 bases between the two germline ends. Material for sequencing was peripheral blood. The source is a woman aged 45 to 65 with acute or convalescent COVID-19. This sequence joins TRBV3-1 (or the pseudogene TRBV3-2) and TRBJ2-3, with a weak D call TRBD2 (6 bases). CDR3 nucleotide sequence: TGTGCCAGCAGCCAATGGGAGGGCACAGATACGCAGTATTTT. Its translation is CASSQWEGTDTQYF.